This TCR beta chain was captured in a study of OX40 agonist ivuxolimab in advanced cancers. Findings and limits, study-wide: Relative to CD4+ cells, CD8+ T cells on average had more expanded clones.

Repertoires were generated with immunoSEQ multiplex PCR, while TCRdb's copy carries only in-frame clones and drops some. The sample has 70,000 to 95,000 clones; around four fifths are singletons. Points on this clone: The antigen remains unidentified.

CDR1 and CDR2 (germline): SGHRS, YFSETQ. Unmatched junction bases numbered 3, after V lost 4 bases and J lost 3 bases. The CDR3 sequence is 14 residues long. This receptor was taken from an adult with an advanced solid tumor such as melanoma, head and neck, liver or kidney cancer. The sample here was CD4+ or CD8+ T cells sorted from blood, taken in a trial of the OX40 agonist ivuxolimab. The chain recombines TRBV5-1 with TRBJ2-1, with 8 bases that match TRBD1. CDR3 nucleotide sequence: TGCGCCAGCAGCCCAGGGACAGGCTACAATGAGCAGTTCTTC. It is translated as CASSPGTGYNEQFF.